One sample yielded the 25 T cell receptor beta chains listed below, sequenced in a study of radiotherapy plus CTLA-4 blockade in lung cancer. Assay: immunoSEQ multiplex PCR; the TCRdb copy retains only in-frame clones and omits some. The data hold over 75,000 clones, with less than 90% observed a single time. The sample in question was peripheral blood, obtained from a patient treated with radiotherapy plus ipilimumab. These receptors all stem from a human donor with non-small cell lung cancer who had stable disease on radiotherapy plus ipilimumab.

The rearrangement links TRBV28 to TRBJ2-5; 8 bases agree with TRBD1. The V gene's germline CDR1 is MDHEN and CDR2 SYDVKM. The CDR3 runs to 16 residues. Unmatched junction bases numbered 13, after V lost 6 bases and J lost 4 bases. CDR3: CASRLRGQGALETQYF. CDR3 DNA sequence: TGTGCCAGCAGGCTTCGAGGACAGGGTGCGTTAGAGACCCAGTACTTC. The complete variable domain, with remaining parts taken from reference TRBV28 and TRBJ2-5, reads DVKVTQSSRYLVKRTGEKVFLECVQDMDHENMFWYRQDPGLGLRLIYFSYDVKMKEKGDIPEGYSVSREKKERFSLILESASTNQTSMYLCASRLRGQGALETQYFGPGTRLLVL.

The rearrangement uses TRBV28 and TRBJ2-1, with unresolved D. CDR3 size: 12 residues. The germline V gene encodes CDR1 MDHEN and CDR2 SYDVKM. Trimming stripped 8 bases from V and 10 bases from J, with 15 bases between. The CDR3 region is CASPSSAGEQFF. The CDR3 DNA sequence: TGTGCCAGCCCCTCATCGGCCGGGGAGCAGTTCTTC.

The chain links TRBV7-9 to TRBJ1-1; a weak D match, TRBD1 (5 bases). Per germline, CDR1 SEHNR and CDR2 FQNEAQ (reference sequence). This CDR3 is built from 13 residues. Trimming cost V 1 base and J 6 bases, with 9 bases left between them. CDR3 region: CASSLGTRAEAFF. DNA for the CDR3: TGTGCCAGCAGCTTAGGGACACGGGCTGAAGCTTTCTTT.

CDR3 sequence (DNA): TGTGCCAGCAGCCAATCGGGACAGTCCGAGCAGTACTTC. Residues: CASSQSGQSEQYF. The V and J genes are TRBV16 and TRBJ2-7; the match to TRBD1 covers 7 bases. The germline V gene has CDR1 KGHSY and CDR2 FQNENV. This CDR3 has 13 amino acids. Germline trimming cut 0 bases from V and 6 bases from J; bases unmatched to any gene: 2. Using reference TRBV16 and TRBJ2-7 for the parts outside the CDR3, the full variable domain is GEEVAQTPKHLVRGEGQKAKLYCAPIKGHSYVFWYQQVLKNEFKFLISFQNENVFDETGMPKERFSAKCLPNSPCSLEIQATKLEDSAVYFCASSQSGQSEQYFGPGTRLTVT.

The chain employs TRBV6-6 and TRBJ1-4; TRBD1 matches 7 bases. V lost 4 bases and J lost 4; bases outside the gene matches: 9. Germline V gives CDR1 MNHNY, CDR2 SVGAGI (reference sequence). The CDR3 extends over 16 amino acids. CDR3 nucleotide sequence: TGTGCCAGCAGTTCGTCCCTGGACAGGATTAATGAAAAACTGTTTTTT. Encoded protein: CASSSSLDRINEKLFF.

The DNA of the CDR3 is TGTGCCAGCAGCCATTCGCGGCTAGCGGGGGCCTACGAGCAGTACTTC. This sequence encodes CASSHSRLAGAYEQYF. The genes are TRBV9 and TRBJ2-7, with 10 bases lining up with TRBD2. CDR1 and CDR2 from the germline V gene are SGDLS and YYNGEE. The V gene end was trimmed by 4 bases and the J gene end by 2 bases; junction bases not matched to a gene: 9. The CDR3 is 16 residues long.

This clone was counted a single time. V gene TRBV18 combines with J gene TRBJ1-1, with D perhaps TRBD1 (5 bases). The V end was cut by 3 bases, the J end by 1 base, with 12 bases between. The germline CDR1 and CDR2 sequences are KGHSH and LQKENI. The CDR3 has 15 residues. The CDR3 nucleotides read TGTGCCAGCTCACCGCGGGGCCGGACGAACACTGAAGCTTTCTTT. It is translated as CASSPRGRTNTEAFF.

V usage is TRBV6-4 and J usage is TRBJ2-2, with a possible D match to TRBD2 (6 bases). CDR3 size: 17 residues. Germline V gene lookup returns CDR1 MRHNA and CDR2 SNTAGT. The V gene lost 10 bases and the J gene lost 4 bases, with 25 bases spanning the gap. The CDR3 here is CATPPLVAEVGTGELFF. CDR3 DNA sequence: TGTGCCACCCCCCCACTTGTAGCGGAAGTAGGCACCGGGGAGCTGTTTTTT.

The chain is built from TRBV9 and TRBJ2-1; 7 nucleotides align to TRBD2. The CDR3 has 16 amino acids. J lost 0 bases, V lost 2 bases, and 5 bases had no gene match. Germline CDR1 is SGDLS and CDR2 is YYNGEE. The CDR3 DNA follows: TGTGCCAGCAGCGTCCTAGCGGTGGACTCCTACAATGAGCAGTTCTTC. This sequence encodes CASSVLAVDSYNEQFF.

This sequence joins TRBV5-4 and TRBJ2-1; 7 positions agree with TRBD2. V lost 2 bases to trimming and J lost 6 bases; unmatched junction nucleotides: 2. Looked up from germline, CDR1 is SGHNT and CDR2 is YYREEE (reference sequence). This CDR3 has 13 amino acids. The CDR3 sequence: CASSFPGGNEQFF. The CDR3 nucleotides read TGTGCCAGCAGCTTCCCGGGGGGCAATGAGCAGTTCTTC.

The genes are TRBV7-8 and TRBJ1-5, with no clear D. The germline V and J ends were trimmed by 1 base and 5 bases, with 15 bases remaining between them. The CDR3 covers 16 residues. CDR1 and CDR2 from the germline V gene are SGHVS and FQNEAQ. CDR3 amino acids: CASSLDLLGRHQPQHF. The CDR3 DNA follows: TGTGCCAGCAGCTTAGATTTGTTAGGGAGGCATCAGCCCCAGCATTTT.

V gene TRBV5-1 combines with J gene TRBJ2-1; 10 bases are shared with TRBD2. This CDR3 has 17 residues. Trimming at V came to 2 bases and at J to 1 base, leaving 6 bases not matched to a gene. CDR1 and CDR2 from the germline V gene are SGHRS and YFSETQ. The CDR3 is CASSLTSGVGSYNEQFF. The CDR3 DNA follows: TGCGCCAGCAGCTTAACTAGCGGGGTTGGGTCCTACAATGAGCAGTTCTTC.

The rearrangement joins TRBV18 to TRBJ1-5, with TRBD1 as a possible D gene (6 bases). Per the germline V gene, CDR1 is KGHSH and CDR2 is LQKENI. This CDR3 region has 15 residues. V was trimmed by 5 bases and J by 2 bases, leaving 13 bases between them. The DNA of the CDR3 is TGTGCCAGCTCATGGGGGGCTGGGGGCAATCAGCCCCAGCATTTT. Protein: CASSWGAGGNQPQHF.

The chain is built from TRBV5-1 and TRBJ2-3; no clear D gene. The V end was cut by 4 bases, the J end by 6 bases, with 15 bases between. From germline, CDR1 is SGHRS and CDR2 YFSETQ. The CDR3 is made up of 14 amino acids. The DNA of the CDR3 is TGCGCCAGCAGCAAGGACCGGCAACTGGATACGCAGTATTTT. Protein: CASSKDRQLDTQYF. The entire variable domain, with the rest obtained from reference TRBV5-1 and TRBJ2-3, is as follows: KAGVTQTPRYLIKTRGQQVTLSCSPISGHRSVSWYQQTPGQGLQFLFEYFSETQRNKGNFPGRFSGRQFSNSRSEMNVSTLELGDSALYLCASSKDRQLDTQYFGPGTRLTVL.

The CDR3 sequence: CASSVLGFEETQYF. The CDR3 coding sequence is TGTGCCAGCAGTGTCTTAGGTTTTGAAGAGACCCAGTACTTC. The chain combines TRBV2 with TRBJ2-5; D remains ambiguous. Trimming pared 4 bases from V and 3 bases from J, leaving 12 bases between. From germline, CDR1 is SNHLY and CDR2 FYNNEI. The CDR3 loop spans 14 amino acids. The entire variable domain, with the rest obtained from reference TRBV2 and TRBJ2-5, is as follows: EPEVTQTPSHQVTQMGQEVILRCVPISNHLYFYWYRQILGQKVEFLVSFYNNEISEKSEIFDDQFSVERPDGSNFTLKIRSTKLEDSAMYFCASSVLGFEETQYFGPGTRLLVL.

The rearrangement uses TRBV15 and TRBJ2-7; D call uncertain. V was cut by 3 bases and J by 4 bases, with 4 bases left in between. This CDR3 region has 11 residues. CDR1 and CDR2 from the germline V gene are LNHNV and YYDKDF (reference sequence). CDR3 residues: CATSRKYEQYF. The CDR3 DNA reads as TGTGCCACCAGCAGGAAATACGAGCAGTACTTC.

The chain carries TRBV6-4 and TRBJ1-5; no firm D call. Per germline, CDR1 MRHNA and CDR2 SNTAGT. There are 13 residues in the CDR3. Trimming removed 9 bases at V and 5 bases at J, with 14 bases between. CDR3 in amino acids: CARRHGRDQPQHF. CDR3 DNA sequence: TGTGCCAGACGTCATGGTAGAGATCAGCCCCAGCATTTT.

The chain recombines TRBV5-1 with TRBJ2-7, with 7 bases that match TRBD2. The CDR3 extends over 15 amino acids. Germline V gene sequence: CDR1 SGHRS, CDR2 YFSETQ. Germline trimming cut 1 base from V and 6 bases from J; bases unmatched to any gene: 10. CDR3 region: CASSLMEGRGGEQYF. CDR3 nucleotides: TGCGCCAGCAGCTTGATGGAGGGGCGCGGGGGCGAGCAGTACTTC. Combining the CDR3 with reference TRBV5-1 and TRBJ2-7 gives the whole variable domain KAGVTQTPRYLIKTRGQQVTLSCSPISGHRSVSWYQQTPGQGLQFLFEYFSETQRNKGNFPGRFSGRQFSNSRSEMNVSTLELGDSALYLCASSLMEGRGGEQYFGPGTRLTVT.

This clone was counted once. The genes are TRBV7-2 and TRBJ1-6; 11 bases fit TRBD1. CDR3 size: 17 residues. With 3 bases clipped from V and 9 bases from J, the junction kept 10 bases outside the gene matches. The germline V gene has CDR1 SGHTA and CDR2 FQGNSA. The CDR3 DNA reads TGTGCCAGCAGCTTCCCCCGGGGACAGGGGGGAGGTTCACCCCTCCACTTT. It specifies CASSFPRGQGGGSPLHF.

This clone was observed a single time. This rearrangement joins TRBV6-1 to TRBJ1-5; 9 bases fit TRBD1. In germline, CDR1 is MNHNS, CDR2 SASEGT. V trimming: 5 bases; J trimming: 3 bases; junction bases outside the gene matches: 5. The CDR3 totals 15 residues. The CDR3 region is CASSSGTGINQPQHF. CDR3 coding DNA: TGTGCCAGCAGTTCCGGGACAGGGATCAATCAGCCCCAGCATTTT.

V and J are TRBV2 and TRBJ1-6; D unresolved. CDR3 length: 14 amino acids. The germline V gene has CDR1 SNHLY and CDR2 FYNNEI. V was pared by 1 base and J by 7 bases, with 8 bases between. CDR3 DNA sequence: TGTGCCAGCAGTGAAGGGGGATACAATTCACCCCTCCACTTT. Protein sequence: CASSEGGYNSPLHF.

The V call is TRBV28, the J call TRBJ2-2; D is possibly TRBD2 (5 bases). V lost 4 bases and J lost 7, with 13 bases in between. Germline loops: CDR1 MDHEN, CDR2 SYDVKM. The CDR3 covers 14 residues. The CDR3 bases are TGTGCCAGCAGTTCCGGGAACCGCAACGGGGAGCTGTTTTTT. Its translation is CASSSGNRNGELFF.

The chain joins TRBV6-6 to TRBJ1-5; TRBD1 matches at 9 bases. Per the germline V gene, CDR1 is MNHNY and CDR2 is SVGAGI (reference sequence). The J segment lost 2 bases and the V segment lost 6 bases, leaving 8 bases of the junction unmatched. The CDR3 has 16 residues. CDR3 nucleotides: TGTGCCAGCAGCCCACAGGGGGCTATTGGCAATCAGCCCCAGCATTTT. Translating gives CASSPQGAIGNQPQHF.

This clone was picked up one time. This chain links TRBV28 with TRBJ2-2; 8 bases fit TRBD1. Germline V gene lookup returns CDR1 MDHEN and CDR2 SYDVKM. The CDR3 is 19 amino acids. The J segment lost 4 bases and the V segment lost 1 base, leaving 14 bases of the junction unmatched. The CDR3 loop reads CASSLFIARTGGSTGELFF. As DNA, the CDR3 is TGTGCCAGCAGTTTATTTATTGCACGAACAGGGGGGAGCACCGGGGAGCTGTTTTTT.

The DNA of the CDR3 is TGTGCCAGCAGCCAATCGGTTAGCGGGAGGGAGGAGACCCAGTACTTC. This gives the protein CASSQSVSGREETQYF. The J gene is TRBJ2-5, the V gene TRBV7-2; 11 bases agree with TRBD2. Trimming cost V 5 bases and J 5 bases; bases outside gene matches: 10. Germline CDR1 and CDR2: SGHTA and FQGNSA. The CDR3 is 16 residues long.